Listed here is a single T cell receptor beta chain. J lost 8 bases, V lost 4 bases, and 7 bases had no gene match. Looked up from germline, CDR1 is MNHNY and CDR2 is SVGAGI (reference sequence). CDR3 length equals 16 residues. This sample is drawn from a study of blood T cells in healthy people across ages. A sample-barcoded 5' primer and a J-beta primer mix were used in a second PCR of roughly 7 to 11 cycles. At least 2.5 million CDR3-containing paired-end reads were obtained per sample. Each CDR3 protein is one row after TCRdb ran MiXCR on the 5' RACE reads. Here the sample spans roughly 1,500,000 distinct CDR3 sequences, about 31% being singletons.

The clonotype comes from a young woman in good health. The sequenced sample was blood. The chain combines TRBV6-6 with TRBJ2-1, with 14 nucleotides matching TRBD2. DNA for the CDR3: TGTGCCAGCAGTTCCACCGGGACTAGCGGGAGCTATGAGCAGTTCTTC. Translation: CASSSTGTSGSYEQFF.